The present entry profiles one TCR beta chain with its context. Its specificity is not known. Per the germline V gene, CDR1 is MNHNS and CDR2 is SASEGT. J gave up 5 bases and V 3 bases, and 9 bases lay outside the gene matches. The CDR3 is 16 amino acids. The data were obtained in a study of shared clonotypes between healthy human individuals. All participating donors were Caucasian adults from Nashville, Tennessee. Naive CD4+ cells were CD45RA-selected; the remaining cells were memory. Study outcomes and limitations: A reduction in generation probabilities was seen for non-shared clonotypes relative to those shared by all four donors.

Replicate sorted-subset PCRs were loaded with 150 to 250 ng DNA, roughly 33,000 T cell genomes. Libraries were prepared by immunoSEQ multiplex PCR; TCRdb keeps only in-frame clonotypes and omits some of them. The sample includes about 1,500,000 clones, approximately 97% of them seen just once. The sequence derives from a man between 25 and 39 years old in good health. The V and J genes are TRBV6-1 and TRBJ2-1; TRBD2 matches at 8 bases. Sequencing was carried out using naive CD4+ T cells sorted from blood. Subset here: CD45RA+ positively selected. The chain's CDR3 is CASSDLRRLANNEQFF. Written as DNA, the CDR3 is TGTGCCAGCAGTGACCTCAGGAGACTAGCGAACAATGAGCAGTTCTTC.